The 4 T cell receptor beta chains below were found in one sample sequenced in a study of cytomegalovirus exposure and HLA in healthy donors. Primers for the PCR totalled 60 Vbeta and 13 Jbeta. Clones were read by immunoSEQ multiplex PCR, and TCRdb kept only the in-frame ones, dropping some. Among roughly 110,000 clones listed, around 79% were seen once. Sequencing input: PBMCs. All receptors come from a man between 60 and 75 years old in good health and CMV-seronegative.

V usage is TRBV6-6 and J usage is TRBJ2-3, with 8 positions matching TRBD2. The trim removed 7 bases at V and 0 bases at J, leaving 9 bases unmatched. From germline, CDR1 is MNHNY and CDR2 SVGAGI (reference sequence). The CDR3 spans 16 residues. Here the CDR3 reads CASTPSGGISTDTQYF. CDR3 nucleotide sequence: TGTGCCAGCACTCCAAGCGGGGGAATTAGCACAGATACGCAGTATTTT.

This chain connects TRBV4-2 to TRBJ1-6; 7 bases are a match to TRBD1. This CDR3 spans 15 amino acids. The germline V gene encodes CDR1 LGHNA and CDR2 YNFKEQ. Trimming removed 0 bases from V and 4 bases from J; junction bases left unmatched: 0. CDR3 coding DNA: TGTGCCAGCAGCCAAGAGGGACAGTATAATTCACCCCTCCACTTT. Translating gives CASSQEGQYNSPLHF.

The V and J genes are TRBV6-5 and TRBJ1-6; D not certain. Germline values: CDR1 MNHEY, CDR2 SVGAGI. This CDR3 spans 14 amino acids. V was trimmed by 7 bases and J by 8 bases, leaving 15 bases between them. The CDR3 region has the DNA TGTGCCAGCACCACCACAGACAACCATTCACCCCTCCACTTT. It is translated as CASTTTDNHSPLHF.

V gene TRBV2 combines with J gene TRBJ1-3, with TRBD1 as a possible D gene (6 bases). Germline-derived CDR1 and CDR2 are SNHLY and FYNNEI. V was clipped by 3 bases and J by 0 bases, with 9 bases between them. The CDR3 has 15 amino acids. CDR3 protein: CASSEQGSSGNTIYF. The CDR3 nucleotides read TGTGCCAGCAGTGAGCAGGGGTCCTCTGGAAACACCATATATTTT.